The rows below give T cell receptor beta chains drawn from one sample of a study of PD-1 blockade in classical Hodgkin lymphoma. Measured with immunoSEQ multiplex PCR; TCRdb has only the in-frame clones, and not every one. The sample holds roughly 86,000 clones, 83% seen once. Sequencing used peripheral blood mononuclear cells (PBMCs), obtained before the fourth cycle of nivolumab. The receptors here all came from a human donor with classical Hodgkin lymphoma. The CDR3 runs from the conserved cysteine through the conserved F or W. D genes are given only for firm matches. Part of the rows lack a size; the others show once, few, many or a class for expanded clones.

clone_size: NA; v_call: TRBV27; d_call: NA; j_call: TRBJ2-3; cdr3_nt: TGTGCCAGCAGTTCCTGGGTTGCAGATACGCAGTATTTT; cdr3_aa: CASSSWVADTQYF
clone_size: NA; v_call: TRBV5-4; d_call: NA; j_call: TRBJ2-1; cdr3_nt: TGTGCCAGCAGCTTGGAGGGACTTCACTCCTACAATGAGCAGTTCTTC; cdr3_aa: CASSLEGLHSYNEQFF
clone_size: NA; v_call: TRBV7-4; d_call: TRBD2; j_call: TRBJ2-7; cdr3_nt: TGTGCCAGCAGCGGGAAACGGGAGGGCCTTGGGGACGAGCAGTACTTC; cdr3_aa: CASSGKREGLGDEQYF
clone_size: NA; v_call: TRBV10-3; d_call: NA; j_call: TRBJ2-1; cdr3_nt: TGTGCCATCAGGTCCGGGACCAATGAGCAGTTCTTC; cdr3_aa: CAIRSGTNEQFF
clone_size: NA; v_call: TRBV14; d_call: TRBD2; j_call: TRBJ2-5; cdr3_nt: TGTGCCAGCAGCCGGGGACTAGCGGGAGGGGAGACCCAGTACTTC; cdr3_aa: CASSRGLAGGETQYF
clone_size: NA; v_call: TRBV29-1; d_call: NA; j_call: TRBJ1-2; cdr3_nt: TGCAGCGTTGAGTCGGTGGGAGGGGCTGGCTACACCTTC; cdr3_aa: CSVESVGGAGYTF
clone_size: NA; v_call: TRBV7-3; d_call: TRBD2; j_call: TRBJ2-1; cdr3_nt: TGTGCCAGCAGCCGGACTAGCGGGAGCTCCTACAATGAGCAGTTCTTC; cdr3_aa: CASSRTSGSSYNEQFF
clone_size: NA; v_call: TRBV21-1; d_call: NA; j_call: TRBJ2-7; cdr3_nt: TGTGCCAGCAAACCCGGGACAGGGGGCTTATACGAGCAGTACTTC; cdr3_aa: CASKPGTGGLYEQYF
clone_size: once; v_call: TRBV19; d_call: TRBD1; j_call: TRBJ2-7; cdr3_nt: TGTGCCAGTAGTCCTCGGACAGGGACGTCCGAGCAGTACTTC; cdr3_aa: CASSPRTGTSEQYF
clone_size: NA; v_call: TRBV6-6; d_call: NA; j_call: TRBJ2-5; cdr3_nt: TGTGCCAGCAGTTTGCGGGAAACAGAGACCCAGTACTTC; cdr3_aa: CASSLRETETQYF
clone_size: once; v_call: TRBV6-1; d_call: NA; j_call: TRBJ2-3; cdr3_nt: TGTGCCAGCGTCTATCCTGATACGCAGTATTTT; cdr3_aa: CASVYPDTQYF
clone_size: NA; v_call: TRBV6-1; d_call: TRBD2; j_call: TRBJ2-5; cdr3_nt: TGTGCCAGCAGGGGCGGACTAGCGGGAGGGGAGACCCAGTACTTC; cdr3_aa: CASRGGLAGGETQYF
clone_size: NA; v_call: TRBV9; d_call: TRBD1; j_call: TRBJ1-3; cdr3_nt: TGTGCCAGCAGCGTAGCATTATCGGACAGGGAAAGAGTGGCTGGAAACACCATATATTTT; cdr3_aa: CASSVALSDRERVAGNTIYF
clone_size: few; v_call: TRBV5-1; d_call: NA; j_call: TRBJ2-2; cdr3_nt: TGCGCCAGCAGCTTGAGGGTTCCCGGGGAGCTGTTTTTT; cdr3_aa: CASSLRVPGELFF
clone_size: NA; v_call: TRBV5-1; d_call: NA; j_call: TRBJ2-1; cdr3_nt: TGCGCCAGCAGCTTGCAACCACTGGACAGCTACAATGAGCAGTTCTTC; cdr3_aa: CASSLQPLDSYNEQFF
clone_size: NA; v_call: TRBV5-6; d_call: NA; j_call: TRBJ1-4; cdr3_nt: TGTGCCAGCAGTCGGGCTGTTACGTTAACTAATGAAAAACTGTTTTTT; cdr3_aa: CASSRAVTLTNEKLFF
clone_size: few; v_call: TRBV5-4; d_call: TRBD1; j_call: TRBJ1-3; cdr3_nt: TGTGCCAGCAGCTCATCTCAGGGGGCTTTGGCAAACACCATATATTTT; cdr3_aa: CASSSSQGALANTIYF
clone_size: many; v_call: TRBV5-6; d_call: NA; j_call: TRBJ1-1; cdr3_nt: TGTGCCAGCAGATATTACAGGACAGCCGTTATCCCGACCGCTTTCTTT; cdr3_aa: CASRYYRTAVIPTAFF
clone_size: NA; v_call: TRBV5-6; d_call: NA; j_call: TRBJ2-5; cdr3_nt: TGTGCCAGCAGCTTGAACGGGCGGGAGACCCAGTACTTC; cdr3_aa: CASSLNGRETQYF
clone_size: NA; v_call: TRBV5-1; d_call: NA; j_call: TRBJ1-3; cdr3_nt: TGCGCCAGCAGCTTAACGGGAACTTCCACTGGAAACACCATATATTTT; cdr3_aa: CASSLTGTSTGNTIYF
clone_size: NA; v_call: TRBV5-5; d_call: NA; j_call: TRBJ2-7; cdr3_nt: TGTGCCAGCAGCCCCCGGTCCGACGAGCAGTACTTC; cdr3_aa: CASSPRSDEQYF
clone_size: NA; v_call: TRBV9; d_call: NA; j_call: TRBJ1-5; cdr3_nt: TGTGCCAGCAGCGTAGGCAGCTTCTCGGGGCAGCCCCAGCATTTT; cdr3_aa: CASSVGSFSGQPQHF
clone_size: NA; v_call: TRBV9; d_call: TRBD1; j_call: TRBJ1-4; cdr3_nt: TGTGCCAGCAGCGTAGGCCTGGGACAGGGTTACGAAAAACTGTTTTTT; cdr3_aa: CASSVGLGQGYEKLFF
clone_size: NA; v_call: TRBV7-6; d_call: NA; j_call: TRBJ2-2; cdr3_nt: TGTGCCAGCAGCTTAGCGATTAGTTTGACCGGGGAGCTGTTTTTT; cdr3_aa: CASSLAISLTGELFF
clone_size: NA; v_call: TRBV6-1; d_call: NA; j_call: TRBJ2-5; cdr3_nt: TGTGCCAGCAGTGAAGGGTGGATCCAAGAGACCCAGTACTTC; cdr3_aa: CASSEGWIQETQYF
clone_size: NA; v_call: TRBV7-2; d_call: NA; j_call: TRBJ2-5; cdr3_nt: TGTGCCAGCAGCTCGCCCCCCTTTGGGGCAGAGACCCAGTACTTC; cdr3_aa: CASSSPPFGAETQYF
clone_size: NA; v_call: TRBV25-1; d_call: TRBD1; j_call: TRBJ1-5; cdr3_nt: TGTGCCAGCAGCCAAATGACAGGGGGACCTAATCAGCCCCAGCATTTT; cdr3_aa: CASSQMTGGPNQPQHF
clone_size: NA; v_call: TRBV19; d_call: TRBD2; j_call: TRBJ2-1; cdr3_nt: TGTGCCAGTAGTATCTTGGCTAGCGGGAGCAGGCGAGAGCAGTTCTTC; cdr3_aa: CASSILASGSRREQFF
clone_size: NA; v_call: TRBV7-2; d_call: TRBD1; j_call: TRBJ1-5; cdr3_nt: TGTGCCAGCAGTGAACAGGGGGCGGATCAGCCCCAGCATTTT; cdr3_aa: CASSEQGADQPQHF
clone_size: NA; v_call: TRBV29-1; d_call: TRBD2; j_call: TRBJ2-2; cdr3_nt: TGCAGCGTTGGGGGACTAGCGGGTGCGAACACCGGGGAGCTGTTTTTT; cdr3_aa: CSVGGLAGANTGELFF
clone_size: NA; v_call: TRBV6-1; d_call: NA; j_call: TRBJ2-1; cdr3_nt: TGTGCCAGCAGTGAAGTCCGGGCTAGTGGCAATGAGCAGTTCTTC; cdr3_aa: CASSEVRASGNEQFF
clone_size: NA; v_call: TRBV19; d_call: NA; j_call: TRBJ1-2; cdr3_nt: TGTGCCAGTAGTATAAACAGGGACTATGGCTACACCTTC; cdr3_aa: CASSINRDYGYTF
clone_size: NA; v_call: TRBV5-4; d_call: NA; j_call: TRBJ2-5; cdr3_nt: TGTGCCAGCGCGGAGGGCAGGGTGCAAGAGACCCAGTACTTC; cdr3_aa: CASAEGRVQETQYF
clone_size: NA; v_call: TRBV29-1; d_call: TRBD2; j_call: TRBJ2-1; cdr3_nt: TGCAGCGTGACCGGGAGGACCCCCCACAATGAGCAGTTCTTC; cdr3_aa: CSVTGRTPHNEQFF
clone_size: NA; v_call: TRBV27; d_call: NA; j_call: TRBJ2-7; cdr3_nt: TGTGCCAGCAGTTTCTTCAGGGGAAGTAGGAGCGAGCAGTACTTC; cdr3_aa: CASSFFRGSRSEQYF
clone_size: few; v_call: TRBV10-3; d_call: NA; j_call: TRBJ2-1; cdr3_nt: TGTGCCATCAGTGAGTCAAGGGACCCATACAATGAGCAGTTCTTC; cdr3_aa: CAISESRDPYNEQFF
clone_size: once; v_call: TRBV5-6; d_call: TRBD1; j_call: TRBJ2-7; cdr3_nt: TGTGCCAGCAGCTTGCAGGGGGCAACCTACGAGCAGTACTTC; cdr3_aa: CASSLQGATYEQYF
clone_size: NA; v_call: TRBV11-3; d_call: NA; j_call: TRBJ2-2; cdr3_nt: TGTGCCAGCAGCTCCATGGGGGCGACGGGAACCGGGGAGCTGTTTTTT; cdr3_aa: CASSSMGATGTGELFF
clone_size: NA; v_call: TRBV6-6; d_call: TRBD1; j_call: TRBJ2-2; cdr3_nt: TGTGCCAGCAGGCCAGGGGGAGCCGGGGAGCTGTTTTTT; cdr3_aa: CASRPGGAGELFF
clone_size: NA; v_call: TRBV19; d_call: NA; j_call: TRBJ2-7; cdr3_nt: TGTGCCAGTAGTTGGGACTCGGCGTCAGAGCAGTACTTC; cdr3_aa: CASSWDSASEQYF
clone_size: NA; v_call: TRBV5-1; d_call: NA; j_call: TRBJ2-5; cdr3_nt: TGCGCCAGCAGCTTCCAATCCGGGACGCAAGAGACCCAGTACTTC; cdr3_aa: CASSFQSGTQETQYF
clone_size: NA; v_call: TRBV18; d_call: NA; j_call: TRBJ1-4; cdr3_nt: TGTGCCAGCTCACCACCGAGTGAAAAACTGTTTTTT; cdr3_aa: CASSPPSEKLFF
clone_size: NA; v_call: TRBV10-2; d_call: NA; j_call: TRBJ1-5; cdr3_nt: TGCGCCACCGCCGGGGACCAAAATCAGCCCCAGCATTTT; cdr3_aa: CATAGDQNQPQHF
clone_size: NA; v_call: TRBV2; d_call: NA; j_call: TRBJ2-5; cdr3_nt: TGTGCCAGCAGTGAAGGGGAGACCCAGTACTTC; cdr3_aa: CASSEGETQYF
clone_size: few; v_call: TRBV7-2; d_call: TRBD1; j_call: TRBJ2-7; cdr3_nt: TGTGCCAGCAGCAAGACAGGGGCTGGGTACGAGCAGTACTTC; cdr3_aa: CASSKTGAGYEQYF
clone_size: NA; v_call: TRBV11-3; d_call: TRBD2; j_call: TRBJ2-7; cdr3_nt: TGTGCCAGCAGCTTAGTCGGACTAGAGTCCTACGAGCAGTACTTC; cdr3_aa: CASSLVGLESYEQYF
clone_size: NA; v_call: TRBV27; d_call: TRBD1; j_call: TRBJ2-1; cdr3_nt: TGTGCCAGCAGTTCAGCTTCGGGACAGGGATACAATGAGCAGTTCTTC; cdr3_aa: CASSSASGQGYNEQFF
clone_size: NA; v_call: TRBV5-1; d_call: NA; j_call: TRBJ2-7; cdr3_nt: TGCGCCAGCAGCCTCAACAGTGGGGTGAACTCCTACGAGCAGTACTTC; cdr3_aa: CASSLNSGVNSYEQYF
clone_size: NA; v_call: TRBV5-1; d_call: NA; j_call: TRBJ2-6; cdr3_nt: TGCGCCAGCAGCTTGCTTGGCTCTGGGGCCAACGTCCTGACTTTC; cdr3_aa: CASSLLGSGANVLTF
clone_size: once; v_call: TRBV7-9; d_call: NA; j_call: TRBJ1-1; cdr3_nt: TGTGCCAGCAGCTTATGGGTCTCACGGGCCCCACAAGCTTTCTTT; cdr3_aa: CASSLWVSRAPQAFF
clone_size: NA; v_call: TRBV11-3; d_call: NA; j_call: TRBJ2-2; cdr3_nt: TGTGCCAGCAGCCCATCCACTTTGCGCGGGGAGCTGTTTTTT; cdr3_aa: CASSPSTLRGELFF
clone_size: once; v_call: TRBV14; d_call: NA; j_call: TRBJ1-1; cdr3_nt: TGTGCCAGCAGCCAAACCCAGGGTCCGGGAACTGAAGCTTTCTTT; cdr3_aa: CASSQTQGPGTEAFF
clone_size: NA; v_call: TRBV7-9; d_call: NA; j_call: TRBJ1-5; cdr3_nt: TGTGCCAGCAGCTCAGGGTTGGGCAATCAGCCCCAGCATTTT; cdr3_aa: CASSSGLGNQPQHF
clone_size: NA; v_call: TRBV5-6; d_call: NA; j_call: TRBJ1-1; cdr3_nt: TGTGCCAGCAACTCCCAGCTAGGGGGGGGCGCCGCTGAAGCTTTCTTT; cdr3_aa: CASNSQLGGGAAEAFF
clone_size: NA; v_call: TRBV28; d_call: NA; j_call: TRBJ2-3; cdr3_nt: TGTGCCAGCAGTTTAATCTCTCCCAGCACAGATACGCAGTATTTT; cdr3_aa: CASSLISPSTDTQYF